The 3 T cell receptor beta chains given below trace back to one sample, sequenced in a study of T-cell memory formation after mild COVID-19. One entry per CDR3 protein results from TCRdb running MiXCR on the 5' RACE reads. The repertoire holds a few hundred thousand distinct CDR3 sequences, approximately 16% seen once, with approximately 21% in the top ten. Material: PBMCs or a T cell subset sorted from them (not recorded which). All receptors derive from a man between 18 and 29 years old who had mild COVID-19 (a few samples of this study predate the infection). Cell type and time point are not known.

This clonotype was seen ten or more times. This sequence joins TRBV7-6 and TRBJ2-2; D is undetermined. The ends were cut back, 3 bases at V and 3 bases at J, with 11 bases in the middle. The CDR3 runs 15 residues. CDR1 and CDR2 (germline): SGHVS, FNYEAQ. The CDR3 DNA follows: TGTGCCAGCAGCTTTTGGGTCGACCACACCGGGGAGCTGTTTTTT. This encodes CASSFWVDHTGELFF.

In its sample, this clonotype was seen a few times. The chain carries TRBV7-3 and TRBJ2-1, with 16 bases aligning to TRBD2. The CDR3 covers 16 residues. In germline, CDR1 is SGHTA, CDR2 FQGTGA. Trimming took 5 bases from V and 9 from J; bases not matched to a gene: 7. CDR3 in DNA: TGTGCCAGCAGCATGGGACTAGCGGGGGGGCTAGGTGAGCAGTTCTTC. It codes for CASSMGLAGGLGEQFF.

V usage is TRBV4-3 and J usage is TRBJ1-1; 8 nucleotides agree with TRBD1. The CDR3 runs to 11 residues. CDR1 and CDR2 (germline): LGHNA, YSLEER. The V gene end was trimmed by 1 base and the J gene end by 12 bases; junction bases not matched to a gene: 1. CDR3 DNA sequence: TGCGCCAGCAGCCAAGGGGACAGGACTTTCTTT. Its translation: CASSQGDRTFF.